The present entry profiles one TCR beta chain with its context. This specimen belongs to a study of blood T cell repertoires in COVID-19. The overall study: PBMCs, B-cell-depleted T cells, or T cells were the source of the cDNA or gDNA that made up the material.

Authors' methods: Counts of nucleated cells, estimated from reference gene primer amplification, were obtained. Libraries were prepared by immunoSEQ multiplex PCR; TCRdb keeps only in-frame clonotypes and omits some of them. Clone size and V and J calls were adopted from that table, with D and trimming inferred from the DNA. The profile covers around 220,000 clones, with around 81% appearing a single time and about 7.2% taken by the ten largest. This CDR3 contains 17 residues. Participants spanned ages about 18 to 100 years and resided in 20 to 25 US areas. Assignment of participants to cohorts was predicated upon participant-reported clinical history.

The source of this sequence is a woman aged 40 to 50 with acute COVID-19. The specimen sequenced was PBMCs or T cells enriched from blood (not recorded which). J is TRBJ2-2 and V is TRBV21-1; TRBD1, the D gene given by the table, was not confirmed from the DNA. TRBV21-1 is a known pseudogene. The CDR3 loop is CASTNPPGQRNTGELFF. CDR3 nucleotide sequence: TGTGCCAGCACCAACCCCCCGGGACAGCGGAACACCGGGGAGCTGTTTTTT.